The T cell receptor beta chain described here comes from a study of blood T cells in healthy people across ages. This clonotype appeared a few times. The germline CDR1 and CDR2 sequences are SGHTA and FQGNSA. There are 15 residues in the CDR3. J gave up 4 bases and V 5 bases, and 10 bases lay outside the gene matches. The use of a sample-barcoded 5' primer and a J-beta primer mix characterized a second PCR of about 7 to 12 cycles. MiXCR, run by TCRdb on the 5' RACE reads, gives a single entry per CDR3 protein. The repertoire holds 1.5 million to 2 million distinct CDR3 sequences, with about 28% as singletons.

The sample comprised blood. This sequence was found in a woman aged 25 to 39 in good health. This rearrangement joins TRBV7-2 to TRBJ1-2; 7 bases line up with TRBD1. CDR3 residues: CASSPGTAQAYGYTF. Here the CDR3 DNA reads TGTGCCAGCAGCCCCGGGACAGCACAAGCCTATGGCTACACCTTC.